The rows below give T cell receptor beta chains drawn from one sample of a study of blood T cell repertoires in COVID-19. Clones were sequenced by immunoSEQ multiplex PCR, and TCRdb holds only the in-frame ones, with some missing. The sample holds around 340,000 clones, about nine tenths seen once. Sequenced material: PBMCs or T cells enriched from blood (not recorded which). The receptor set was obtained from a woman in her 30s who had been exposed to COVID-19. Each CDR3 is given with its conserved first and last residue. The order of the fields is V gene, clone size, J gene, D gene, CDR3 protein, CDR3 DNA. The D gene is left open where the match is weak. The listing skips clone size in some rows; elsewhere it reads once, few, many or a size class.

>TRBV27|once|TRBJ2-7|NA
CASSLRAGFPNGEQYF
TGTGCCAGCAGTTTACGGGCGGGCTTCCCCAACGGCGAGCAGTACTTC
>TRBV7-9|NA|TRBJ2-3|NA
CASSLRGDRTDTQYF
TGTGCCAGCAGCTTAAGGGGCGATCGCACAGATACGCAGTATTTT
>TRBV7-6|NA|TRBJ2-7|TRBD2
CASSLELAGLSYEQYF
TGTGCCAGCAGCTTAGAACTAGCGGGACTTTCCTACGAGCAGTACTTC
>TRBV7-8|NA|TRBJ1-2|NA
CASSSPGGEYRGYTF
TGTGCCAGCAGCAGCCCGGGGGGGGAGTATAGGGGCTACACCTTC
>TRBV29-1|once|TRBJ2-7|TRBD1
CSVSGTDAYEQYF
TGCAGCGTCTCCGGGACAGACGCCTACGAGCAGTACTTC
>TRBV7-3|NA|TRBJ1-5|NA
CASSPGRVGLLTQPQHF
TGTGCCAGCAGCCCTGGGAGAGTAGGGCTTCTGACGCAGCCCCAGCATTTT
>TRBV7-2|NA|TRBJ1-5|NA
CASSLNGGGGNQPQHF
TGTGCCAGCAGCTTAAACGGGGGGGGCGGCAATCAGCCCCAGCATTTT
>TRBV11-3|NA|TRBJ2-7|TRBD1
CASSLPDRGLGEQYF
TGTGCCAGCAGCTTACCCGACAGGGGGCTGGGGGAGCAGTACTTC
>TRBV7-2|NA|TRBJ1-5|NA
CASSLAIGGLYVSQPQHF
TGTGCCAGCAGCTTAGCGATCGGGGGGCTATATGTAAGTCAGCCCCAGCATTTT
>TRBV5-8|NA|TRBJ2-3|NA
CASSSVVRADTQYF
TGTGCCAGCAGCTCGGTGGTCAGGGCAGATACGCAGTATTTT
>TRBV28|NA|TRBJ2-7|TRBD2
CASNLAAYEQYF
TGTGCCAGCAACCTAGCGGCCTACGAGCAGTACTTC
>TRBV7-9|once|TRBJ1-1|NA
CASSSRGGGNTEAFF
TGTGCCAGCAGCTCCCGCGGAGGCGGTAACACTGAAGCTTTCTTT
>TRBV27|NA|TRBJ2-3|TRBD1
CASSFSPATGASTDTQYF
TGTGCCAGCAGTTTCTCACCTGCGACAGGGGCCAGCACAGATACGCAGTATTTT
>TRBV9|NA|TRBJ2-5|TRBD2
CASSVGAGGVQETQYF
TGTGCCAGCAGCGTAGGAGCGGGAGGGGTCCAAGAGACCCAGTACTTC
>TRBV6-2/TRBV6-3|NA|TRBJ2-3|TRBD2
CASSYSARGVDTQYF
TGTGCCAGCAGTTACTCCGCTCGGGGGGTAGATACGCAGTATTTT
>TRBV9|NA|TRBJ1-4|TRBD1
CASSVGGQGAGKLFF
TGTGCCAGCAGCGTAGGGGGACAGGGGGCCGGAAAACTGTTTTTT
>TRBV29-1|once|TRBJ2-7|NA
CSVARGSVEQYF
TGCAGCGTTGCTAGGGGAAGTGTTGAGCAGTACTTC
>TRBV19|once|TRBJ1-2|NA
CASSYPGNYGYTF
TGTGCCAGTAGTTATCCGGGGAACTATGGCTACACCTTC
>TRBV4-1|NA|TRBJ1-2|TRBD1
CASSQGDRGTRGYTF
TGCGCCAGCAGCCAGGGGGACAGGGGAACGAGAGGCTACACCTTC
>TRBV12-3/TRBV12-4|NA|TRBJ2-1|NA
CASLAHSNEQFF
TGTGCCAGCCTGGCCCACAGTAATGAGCAGTTCTTC
>TRBV25-1|NA|TRBJ2-1|TRBD2
CASSLWGSASGRDNEQFF
TGTGCCAGCAGTTTGTGGGGATCCGCTAGCGGGAGAGACAATGAGCAGTTCTTC
>TRBV10-3|NA|TRBJ1-2|TRBD1
CAINRDRGQTSYGYTF
TGTGCCATCAATCGGGACAGGGGGCAGACGAGCTATGGCTACACCTTC
>TRBV6-1|once|TRBJ1-5|NA
CASSERGSQPQHF
TGTGCCAGCAGTGAACGAGGGAGCCAGCCCCAGCATTTT
>TRBV24-1|NA|TRBJ2-5|NA
CATSAGVETQYF
TGTGCCACCAGTGCAGGGGTAGAGACCCAGTACTTC
>TRBV28|once|TRBJ2-7|NA
CASRRTLTYEQYF
TGTGCCAGCAGACGGACACTGACCTACGAGCAGTACTTC
>TRBV11-2|NA|TRBJ2-1|NA
CASSLADSYNEQFF
TGTGCCAGCAGCTTGGCGGACTCCTACAATGAGCAGTTCTTC
>TRBV19|NA|TRBJ1-5|NA
CASSIGTPGANQPQHF
TGTGCCAGTAGTATTGGGACCCCAGGGGCGAATCAGCCCCAGCATTTT
>TRBV9|NA|TRBJ2-7|NA
CASSEEAGLHSEQYF
TGTGCCAGCAGCGAGGAGGCAGGTTTACACAGCGAGCAGTACTTC
>TRBV2|NA|TRBJ1-1|TRBD1
CASSSEGQGAVFF
TGTGCCAGCAGTTCCGAGGGACAGGGGGCTGTTTTCTTT
>TRBV29-1|many|TRBJ2-1|NA
CSVGEEGFGLYNEQFF
TGCAGCGTTGGAGAGGAAGGTTTTGGACTGTACAATGAGCAGTTCTTC
>TRBV19|NA|TRBJ2-1|NA
CASSTAWAEQFF
TGTGCCAGTAGTACGGCATGGGCTGAGCAGTTCTTC
>TRBV29-1|once|TRBJ2-1|NA
CSAQGVADNEQFF
TGCAGCGCCCAAGGGGTGGCGGACAATGAGCAGTTCTTC
>TRBV5-4|NA|TRBJ2-1|NA
CASSLRGGNEQFF
TGTGCCAGCAGCTTGAGGGGTGGGAATGAGCAGTTCTTC
>TRBV4-1|NA|TRBJ2-4|NA
CASSPSVAELAKNIQYF
TGCGCCAGCAGCCCCTCGGTAGCGGAACTAGCCAAAAACATTCAGTACTTC
>TRBV18|NA|TRBJ1-6|NA
CASSPSSRGMGSPLHF
TGTGCCAGCTCACCATCATCCAGGGGTATGGGATCACCCCTCCACTTT
>TRBV19|NA|TRBJ1-5|NA
CASSRGGDQPQHF
TGTGCCAGTAGTAGGGGAGGGGATCAGCCCCAGCATTTT
>TRBV7-8|NA|TRBJ1-4|NA
CASSLGQGTNEKLFF
TGTGCCAGCAGCTTAGGCCAGGGGACTAATGAAAAACTGTTTTTT
>TRBV3-1/TRBV3-2|NA|TRBJ1-1|NA
CASSSQGLDEAFF
TGTGCCAGCAGCTCCCAGGGGCTTGATGAAGCTTTCTTT
>TRBV29-1|NA|TRBJ1-1|TRBD1
CSVEGDRGDTEAFF
TGCAGCGTTGAAGGGGACAGGGGAGACACTGAAGCTTTCTTT
>TRBV24-1|few|TRBJ2-2|NA
CATSGTQDTGELFF
TGTGCCACCAGTGGGACACAGGACACCGGGGAGCTGTTTTTT
>TRBV2|few|TRBJ1-5|NA
CASSVSGGGNQPQHF
TGTGCCAGCAGTGTATCCGGGGGAGGCAATCAGCCCCAGCATTTT
>TRBV7-9|NA|TRBJ2-6|NA
CASSLGKERDPGANVLTF
TGTGCCAGCAGCTTAGGAAAGGAGAGGGATCCTGGGGCCAACGTCCTGACTTTC
>TRBV11-3|NA|TRBJ1-2|TRBD1
CASSLGDRGYYGYTF
TGTGCCAGCAGCTTGGGGGACAGGGGTTACTATGGCTACACCTTC
>TRBV28|NA|TRBJ1-1|TRBD1
CASNLGGKRTEAFF
TGTGCCAGCAACCTAGGGGGCAAGAGGACTGAAGCTTTCTTT
>TRBV28|NA|TRBJ2-1|NA
CASSLRVPNEQFF
TGTGCCAGCAGTTTGCGTGTGCCCAATGAGCAGTTCTTC
>TRBV5-1|once|TRBJ2-3|TRBD2
CASSMVAGAGDTQYF
TGCGCCAGCAGCATGGTAGCGGGAGCGGGAGATACGCAGTATTTT
>TRBV7-9|NA|TRBJ1-5|TRBD1
CASSPGQLNQPQHF
TGTGCCAGCAGCCCGGGACAGCTCAATCAGCCCCAGCATTTT
>TRBV27|NA|TRBJ2-1|TRBD1
CASRATGGEEQFF
TGTGCCAGCAGGGCCACAGGGGGCGAGGAGCAGTTCTTC
>TRBV27|NA|TRBJ1-2|NA
CASTPVAGGYGYTF
TGTGCCAGCACCCCCGTGGCGGGAGGCTATGGCTACACCTTC
>TRBV4-2|few|TRBJ2-7|TRBD1
CASSQEVGGTGDYYEQYF
TGTGCCAGCAGCCAAGAGGTAGGGGGGACAGGGGATTACTACGAGCAGTACTTC
>TRBV24-1|NA|TRBJ2-5|NA
CATSDLRETQYF
TGTGCCACCAGTGATTTGCGAGAGACCCAGTACTTC
>TRBV28|NA|TRBJ1-4|NA
CASSQGQSFEKLFF
TGTGCCAGCAGCCAGGGACAATCTTTTGAAAAACTGTTTTTT
>TRBV5-1|NA|TRBJ1-1|NA
CASKSGHQNTEAFF
TGCGCCAGCAAGTCAGGACACCAGAACACTGAAGCTTTCTTT
>TRBV7-3|NA|TRBJ1-1|NA
CASSGGSENTEAFF
TGTGCCAGCAGCGGCGGATCCGAGAACACTGAAGCTTTCTTT
>TRBV7-3|NA|TRBJ2-1|NA
CASSSDSSGVKQFF
TGTGCCAGCAGCTCCGACAGTAGTGGGGTAAAGCAGTTCTTC